The rows below give T cell receptor beta chains drawn from one sample of a study of shared clonotypes between healthy human individuals. Some clones are missing from TCRdb's copy, which holds only in-frame ones; the method was immunoSEQ multiplex PCR. The sample has under 600,000 clones; roughly 97% are singletons. Sequenced material: naive CD4+ T cells sorted from blood. Receptors originate from a woman aged 25 to 39 in good health. Both conserved end residues are part of each CDR3. Each record gives: CDR3 protein, CDR3 DNA, D gene, clone size, V gene, J gene. The D gene is left open where the match is weak. Part of the rows lack a size; the others show once, few, many or a class for expanded clones.

CDR3aa: CASSSGGEQYF; CDR3nt: TGTGCCAGCAGCTCCGGGGGAGAGCAGTACTTC; d_gene: .; abundance: .; v_gene: TRBV7-2; j_gene: TRBJ2-7
CDR3aa: CASSTDRGYEQYF; CDR3nt: TGCGCCAGCAGCACGGACAGGGGATACGAGCAGTACTTC; d_gene: TRBD1; abundance: once; v_gene: TRBV5-1; j_gene: TRBJ2-7
CDR3aa: CASSRKDRVDYGYTF; CDR3nt: TGTGCCAGCAGCCGAAAGGACAGGGTTGACTATGGCTACACCTTC; d_gene: TRBD1; abundance: .; v_gene: TRBV5-4; j_gene: TRBJ1-2
CDR3aa: CASSPGRGGAVYEQYF; CDR3nt: TGTGCCAGCTCACCAGGGCGGGGCGGGGCCGTCTACGAGCAGTACTTC; d_gene: .; abundance: .; v_gene: TRBV18; j_gene: TRBJ2-7
CDR3aa: CASSVGVNYGYTF; CDR3nt: TGTGCCAGCAGCGTAGGGGTGAACTATGGCTACACCTTC; d_gene: .; abundance: .; v_gene: TRBV9; j_gene: TRBJ1-2
CDR3aa: CASSISPREKLFF; CDR3nt: TGTGCCAGTAGTATTTCCCCCAGAGAAAAACTGTTTTTT; d_gene: .; abundance: .; v_gene: TRBV19; j_gene: TRBJ1-4
CDR3aa: CASSDPGLAMETQYF; CDR3nt: TGTGCCAGCAGTGACCCAGGACTAGCGATGGAGACCCAGTACTTC; d_gene: TRBD2; abundance: .; v_gene: TRBV6-1; j_gene: TRBJ2-5
CDR3aa: CASSQGTGGGQYF; CDR3nt: TGTGCCAGCAGCCAGGGGACAGGGGGCGGGCAGTACTTC; d_gene: TRBD1; abundance: .; v_gene: TRBV9; j_gene: TRBJ2-7
CDR3aa: CASSPRGQEVFF; CDR3nt: TGTGCCAGCAGCCCCAGGGGGCAAGAGGTTTTCTTT; d_gene: TRBD1; abundance: .; v_gene: TRBV7-9; j_gene: TRBJ1-1
CDR3aa: CASSSSSPPVIYGYTF; CDR3nt: TGTGCCAGCAGCTCGTCGTCCCCACCGGTGATCTATGGCTACACCTTC; d_gene: .; abundance: once; v_gene: TRBV28; j_gene: TRBJ1-2
CDR3aa: CASSQEAPRSPHEQYF; CDR3nt: TGTGCCAGCAGCCAAGAGGCCCCGCGTAGTCCCCACGAGCAGTACTTC; d_gene: .; abundance: .; v_gene: TRBV4-2; j_gene: TRBJ2-7
CDR3aa: CASSLTADQPQHF; CDR3nt: TGTGCCAGCTCACTGACAGCGGACCAGCCCCAGCATTTT; d_gene: .; abundance: .; v_gene: TRBV18; j_gene: TRBJ1-5
CDR3aa: CASSSVRTNEKLFF; CDR3nt: TGTGCCAGCAGCTCCGTACGCACTAATGAAAAACTGTTTTTT; d_gene: .; abundance: .; v_gene: TRBV7-9; j_gene: TRBJ1-4
CDR3aa: CASSSITLANANTGELFF; CDR3nt: TGTGCCAGCAGCTCTATCACTCTAGCAAACGCGAACACCGGGGAGCTGTTTTTT; d_gene: .; abundance: .; v_gene: TRBV5-5; j_gene: TRBJ2-2
CDR3aa: CASSPSAPTNEKLFF; CDR3nt: TGCGCCAGCAGCCCTAGTGCGCCAACTAATGAAAAACTGTTTTTT; d_gene: .; abundance: .; v_gene: TRBV5-1; j_gene: TRBJ1-4
CDR3aa: CASSVGEGGKGLIAYEQYF; CDR3nt: TGTGCCAGCAGCGTAGGCGAGGGGGGTAAGGGACTTATTGCGTACGAGCAGTACTTC; d_gene: .; abundance: .; v_gene: TRBV9; j_gene: TRBJ2-7
CDR3aa: CASGSSGGTEAFF; CDR3nt: TGTGCTAGTGGTAGCTCAGGGGGCACTGAAGCTTTCTTT; d_gene: TRBD1; abundance: .; v_gene: TRBV12-5; j_gene: TRBJ1-1
CDR3aa: CASSEVVGDEQYF; CDR3nt: TGCGCCAGCAGTGAGGTAGTGGGGGACGAGCAGTACTTC; d_gene: .; abundance: .; v_gene: TRBV10-2; j_gene: TRBJ2-7
CDR3aa: CASSRDAMNTEAFF; CDR3nt: TGCGCCAGCAGCCGGGACGCGATGAACACTGAAGCTTTCTTT; d_gene: .; abundance: .; v_gene: TRBV5-1; j_gene: TRBJ1-1
CDR3aa: CASSLGGGRRSYEQYF; CDR3nt: TGTGCCAGCAGCTTAGGAGGCGGGAGAAGGTCCTACGAGCAGTACTTC; d_gene: TRBD2; abundance: .; v_gene: TRBV7-9; j_gene: TRBJ2-7
CDR3aa: CASSLDSSGANVLTF; CDR3nt: TGCGCCAGCAGCTTGGACTCCTCTGGGGCCAACGTCCTGACTTTC; d_gene: .; abundance: .; v_gene: TRBV5-1; j_gene: TRBJ2-6
CDR3aa: CASSLARRDDTDTQYF; CDR3nt: TGCGCCAGCAGCTTGGCCCGCCGGGATGACACAGATACGCAGTATTTT; d_gene: .; abundance: .; v_gene: TRBV5-1; j_gene: TRBJ2-3
CDR3aa: CASSLSRGVEKLFF; CDR3nt: TGTGCCAGCAGTTTATCACGTGGGGTTGAAAAACTGTTTTTT; d_gene: .; abundance: .; v_gene: TRBV28; j_gene: TRBJ1-4
CDR3aa: CASRRESYNEQFF; CDR3nt: TGTGCCAGCAGACGGGAGTCCTACAATGAGCAGTTCTTC; d_gene: .; abundance: .; v_gene: TRBV6-1; j_gene: TRBJ2-1
CDR3aa: CASSGGAGDGGEQYF; CDR3nt: TGCGCCAGCAGCGGTGGAGCGGGAGATGGTGGCGAGCAGTACTTC; d_gene: TRBD2; abundance: .; v_gene: TRBV5-1; j_gene: TRBJ2-7